Presented here are 19 T cell receptor beta chains from one specimen sequenced in a study of T cells after yellow fever vaccination. A single record per CDR3 protein comes from TCRdb applying MiXCR to the 5' RACE reads. The data contain just under 600,000 distinct CDR3 sequences, roughly 14% of them singletons. Source: PBMCs, taken on the day of the yellow fever booster vaccination. These receptors were collected from a young man who received the YFV17D yellow fever vaccine.

This clonotype was counted a few times. J is TRBJ2-7 and V is TRBV3-1, with TRBD2 as a possible D gene (6 bases). V lost 4 bases and J 5 bases, leaving 12 bases between the germline ends. The germline V gene encodes CDR1 LGHDT and CDR2 YNNKEL (reference sequence). This CDR3 region has 13 residues. The CDR3 DNA reads as TGTGCCAGCAGCCCTATGGGAGGCCACGAGCAGTACTTC. Translation gives CASSPMGGHEQYF.

The table lists this clonotype with a few counts. V and J are TRBV27 and TRBJ2-5, with a weak D call TRBD2 (5 bases). This CDR3 region has 12 residues. Germline V gene sequence: CDR1 MNHEY, CDR2 SMNVEV (reference sequence). The V end lost 6 bases, the J end lost 7 bases, and 12 bases lay between the germline ends. The CDR3 spells CASSVIRGTQYF. CDR3 coding DNA: TGTGCCAGCAGCGTCATCCGGGGGACCCAGTACTTC.

This rearrangement joins TRBV15 to TRBJ2-2; no firm D call. CDR1 and CDR2 (germline): LNHNV, YYDKDF (reference sequence). The V and J ends lost 8 bases and 5 bases respectively, with 3 bases between them. This CDR3 has 10 amino acids. In nucleotides, the CDR3 is TGTGCCACCGCGACCGGGGAGCTGTTTTTT. It is translated as CATATGELFF.

The chain employs TRBV29-1 and TRBJ2-1, with TRBD2 identical over 12 bases. V was clipped by 2 bases and J by 6 bases; unmatched bases: 5. This CDR3 region has 15 residues. CDR1 and CDR2 (germline): SQVTM, ANQGSEA. The CDR3 DNA follows: TGCAGCGTTGAACTTCCGGGACTAGCGGGCAATGAGCAGTTCTTC. Its protein is CSVELPGLAGNEQFF.

The rearrangement joins TRBV19 to TRBJ2-5, with D possibly being TRBD2 (7 bases). CDR1 and CDR2 (germline): LNHDA, SQIVND (reference sequence). Trimming left V 7 bases short and J 5 bases short, with 11 bases between. This CDR3 is 12 amino acids long. The CDR3 sequence: CASKGGRETQYF. CDR3 bases: TGTGCCAGTAAGGGGGGGCGGGAGACCCAGTACTTC.

Many counts were recorded for this clonotype. The CDR3 sequence is CASSVSGGSLETQYF. Written as DNA, the CDR3 is TGTGCCAGCAGCGTATCGGGCGGGAGCTTGGAGACCCAGTACTTC. The chain recombines TRBV9 with TRBJ2-5, with 7 bases matching TRBD2. The CDR3 is 15 amino acids. Germline V CDR1 and CDR2: SGDLS, YYNGEE. Trimming at V came to 1 base and at J to 5 bases, leaving 8 bases not matched to a gene.

V and J are TRBV13 and TRBJ2-1; TRBD2 aligns across 7 bases. The CDR3 sequence is 16 residues long. Germline values: CDR1 PRHDT, CDR2 FYEKMQ (reference sequence). Unmatched junction bases numbered 11, after V lost 5 bases and J lost 4 bases. The CDR3 loop reads CASSPRAGLGYNEQFF. In DNA, the CDR3 is TGTGCCAGCAGCCCCCGAGCGGGATTGGGGTACAATGAGCAGTTCTTC.

The rearrangement joins TRBV18 to TRBJ1-2, with TRBD1 matching 8 bases. V lost 6 bases and J lost 5; bases outside the gene matches: 14. This CDR3 is built from 16 residues. Germline V lookup: CDR1 KGHSH, CDR2 LQKENI. This CDR3 is CASSIDKDRVPYGYTF. For the CDR3, the DNA is TGTGCCAGCTCTATTGACAAGGACAGGGTTCCTTATGGCTACACCTTC.

V and J are TRBV10-3 and TRBJ2-1; D gene unclear. Per germline, CDR1 ENHRY and CDR2 SYGVKD. Trimming removed 3 bases from V and 7 bases from J, with 7 bases in between. This CDR3 has 12 residues. The CDR3 DNA follows: TGTGCCATCAGTGATGGCCGGAATGAGCAGTTCTTC. Translating it yields CAISDGRNEQFF.

In its sample, this clonotype was seen many times. The chain couples TRBV7-2 to TRBJ1-1, with no clear D. V lost 1 base, J lost 0 bases, and 9 bases lay in between. CDR3 size: 15 residues. Germline lookup yields CDR1 SGHTA and CDR2 FQGNSA. This chain's CDR3 is CASSLVGRVNTEAFF. CDR3 DNA: TGTGCCAGCAGCTTAGTAGGGAGGGTGAACACTGAAGCTTTCTTT.

This clonotype came up a few times. The rearrangement uses TRBV5-1 and TRBJ1-4; a possible D gene is TRBD1 (5 bases). The CDR3 runs to 14 residues. From germline, CDR1 is SGHRS and CDR2 YFSETQ. The V end lost 2 bases, the J end lost 8 bases, and 13 bases lay between the germline ends. The CDR3 here is CASSFRDGREKLFF. CDR3 bases: TGCGCCAGCAGCTTCCGGGACGGGAGGGAAAAACTGTTTTTT.

This clonotype was picked up many times. The V and J genes are TRBV29-1 and TRBJ2-7, with 9 nucleotides matching TRBD2. CDR3 length: 14 residues. With 6 bases clipped from V and 0 bases from J, the junction kept 6 bases outside the gene matches. Germline V lookup: CDR1 SQVTM, CDR2 ANQGSEA. The DNA of the CDR3 is TGCAGCGTAGCTAGCGGGATGAACTCCTACGAGCAGTACTTC. It is translated as CSVASGMNSYEQYF.

A few counts support this clonotype. V and J are TRBV4-1 and TRBJ2-5; D is uncertain. CDR1 is MGHRA, CDR2 YSYEKL, per germline. The CDR3 spans 14 residues. Trimming took 1 base from V and 4 from J, leaving 10 bases between them. CDR3 amino acids: CASSQAISRETQYF. CDR3 DNA sequence: TGCGCCAGCAGCCAAGCGATATCACGAGAGACCCAGTACTTC.

V and J are TRBV3-1 and TRBJ2-3; TRBD1 might be the D (5 bases). Per the germline V gene, CDR1 is LGHDT and CDR2 is YNNKEL (reference sequence). V lost 4 bases and J lost 5, with 19 bases in between. The CDR3 is 16 residues long. The CDR3 here is CASSLVSASREDTQYF. The CDR3 DNA is TGTGCCAGCAGCCTGGTCTCTGCATCCAGGGAAGATACGCAGTATTTT.

The rearrangement joins TRBV5-3 to TRBJ2-7; TRBD1 is a possible D gene (5 bases). TRBV5-3 is identified as an open reading frame with a role that is uncertain. The length of the CDR3 is 13 residues. Trimming pared 9 bases from V and 3 bases from J, leaving 16 bases between. CDR3 nucleotide sequence: TGTGCCATCAACCCAGGGCGATTCTACGAGCAGTACTTC. Translation gives CAINPGRFYEQYF.

As concerns this clonotype: A much larger clone is a single base away; this may be a read error. The V and J genes are TRBV20-1 and TRBJ2-3; 10 nucleotides match TRBD2. CDR3 length: 16 amino acids. The germline V gene has CDR1 DFQATT and CDR2 SNEGSKA (reference sequence). The CDR3 DNA sequence: TGCTGTGCTAGGGCCGGGACTAGCGTGAGCACAGATACGCAGTATTTT. Translation gives CCARAGTSVSTDTQYF.

Only a few counts were recorded for this clonotype. The J gene is TRBJ2-1, the V gene TRBV7-3; 7 bases match TRBD1. V was pared by 5 bases and J by 4 bases, with 5 bases of the junction left unmatched. CDR3 length equals 14 residues. Germline CDR1 reads SGHTA; CDR2 reads FQGTGA. The CDR3: CASSPIQGYNEQFF. The CDR3 DNA reads as TGTGCCAGCAGCCCAATACAGGGGTACAATGAGCAGTTCTTC.

This chain's CDR3 is CASSPPGPDYEQYF. DNA for the CDR3: TGCGCCAGCAGCCCCCCGGGTCCGGACTACGAGCAGTACTTC. V is TRBV5-1 and J is TRBJ2-7; no definite D call. Germline CDR1 and CDR2: SGHRS and YFSETQ. V was shortened by 4 bases and J by 3 bases, with 14 bases between the two germline ends. CDR3 length equals 14 residues.

This clonotype was seen a handful of times. The chain carries TRBV29-1 and TRBJ2-5; D is perhaps TRBD2 (5 bases). The CDR3 runs to 14 residues. V gave up 0 bases and J gave up 2 bases, with 10 bases separating them. Germline CDR1 SQVTM, CDR2 ANQGSEA. CDR3 region: CSVEELTGQETQYF. The CDR3 DNA follows: TGCAGCGTTGAAGAGCTGACGGGACAAGAGACCCAGTACTTC.